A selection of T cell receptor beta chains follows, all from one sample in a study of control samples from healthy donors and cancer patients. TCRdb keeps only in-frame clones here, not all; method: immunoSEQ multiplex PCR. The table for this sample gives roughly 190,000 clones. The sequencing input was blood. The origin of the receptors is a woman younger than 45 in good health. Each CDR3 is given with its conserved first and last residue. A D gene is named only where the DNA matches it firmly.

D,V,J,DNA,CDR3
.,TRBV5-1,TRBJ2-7,TGCGCCAGCAGGCGACTAGAGAGCTCCTACGAGCAGTACTTC,CASRRLESSYEQYF
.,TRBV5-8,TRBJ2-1,TGTGCCAGCCCACACGGGGGTCAAGCAGATTGGGGATACAATGAGCAGTTCTTC,CASPHGGQADWGYNEQFF
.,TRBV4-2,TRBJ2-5,TGTGCCAGCAGCCAAGAAGGGTGGACCCAAGAGACCCAGTACTTC,CASSQEGWTQETQYF
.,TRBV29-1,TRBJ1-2,TGCAGCGATGGACATCCTGTTAACTATGGCTACACCTTC,CSDGHPVNYGYTF
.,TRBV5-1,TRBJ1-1,TGCGCCAGCAGCTTGTTTGGGGACACTGAAGCTTTCTTT,CASSLFGDTEAFF
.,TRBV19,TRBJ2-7,TGTGCCAGTACCCCGACGATCAGCTCCTACGAGCAGTACTTC,CASTPTISSYEQYF
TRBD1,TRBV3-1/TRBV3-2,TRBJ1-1,TGTGCCAGCAGCCAACTGACAGGGAGCACTGAAGCTTTCTTT,CASSQLTGSTEAFF
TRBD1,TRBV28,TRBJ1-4,TGTGCCAGCATTGGGACAGGGGGAGGGGAAAAACTGTTTTTT,CASIGTGGGEKLFF
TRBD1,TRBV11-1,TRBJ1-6,TGTGCCAGCACCTCGCTCCAGGGGGCTAATTCACCCCTCCACTTT,CASTSLQGANSPLHF
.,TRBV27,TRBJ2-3,TGTGCCAGCAGCCCCGAGGCAGATACGCAGTATTTT,CASSPEADTQYF
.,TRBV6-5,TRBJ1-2,TGTGCCAGCAGTCTTGACAGGTCACGGGGCTACACCTTC,CASSLDRSRGYTF
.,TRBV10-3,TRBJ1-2,TGTGCCATCAGGGACACGAGCTACACCTTC,CAIRDTSYTF
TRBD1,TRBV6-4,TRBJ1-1,TGTGCCCCCGACAGGGGAATCACTGAAGCTTTCTTT,CAPDRGITEAFF
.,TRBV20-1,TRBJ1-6,TGCAGTGCTAGTCATCCGCGACAGGACAATTCACCCCTCCACTTT,CSASHPRQDNSPLHF
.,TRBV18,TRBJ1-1,TGTGCCAGCTCCTTCCAGGGTATTGGCACTGAAGCTTTCTTT,CASSFQGIGTEAFF
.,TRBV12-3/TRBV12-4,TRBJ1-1,TGTGCCAGCAGCCGTGGACAGACTGAAGCTTTCTTT,CASSRGQTEAFF
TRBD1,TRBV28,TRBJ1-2,TGTGCCAGCAGTTCTGCCGCGACAGGGGATAATGGCTACACCTTC,CASSSAATGDNGYTF
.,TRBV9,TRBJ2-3,TGTGCCAGCAGCGTCAGGGCAGATACGCAGTATTTT,CASSVRADTQYF
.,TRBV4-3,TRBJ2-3,TGCGCCAGCAGCCAAGATAAGTGGGGGACAGATACGCAGTATTTT,CASSQDKWGTDTQYF
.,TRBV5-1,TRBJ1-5,TGCGCCAGCAGCTTGACAGGTACTGGTCAGCCCCAGCATTTT,CASSLTGTGQPQHF